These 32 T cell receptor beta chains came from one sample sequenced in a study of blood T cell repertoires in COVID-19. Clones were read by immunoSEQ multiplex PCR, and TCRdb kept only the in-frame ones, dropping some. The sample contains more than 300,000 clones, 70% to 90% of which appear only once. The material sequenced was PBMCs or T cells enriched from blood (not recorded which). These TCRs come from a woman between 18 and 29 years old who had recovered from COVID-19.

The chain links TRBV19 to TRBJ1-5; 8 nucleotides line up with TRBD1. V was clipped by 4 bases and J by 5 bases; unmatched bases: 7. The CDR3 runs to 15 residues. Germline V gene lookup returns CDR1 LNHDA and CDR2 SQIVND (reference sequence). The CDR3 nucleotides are TGTGCCAGTAGTAGGGGACAGGTCCTCGATCAGCCCCAGCATTTT. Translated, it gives CASSRGQVLDQPQHF. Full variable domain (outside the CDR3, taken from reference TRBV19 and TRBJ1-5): DGGITQSPKYLFRKEGQNVTLSCEQNLNHDAMYWYRQDPGQGLRLIYYSQIVNDFQKGDIAEGYSVSREKKESFPLTVTSAQKNPTAFYLCASSRGQVLDQPQHFGDGTRLSIL.

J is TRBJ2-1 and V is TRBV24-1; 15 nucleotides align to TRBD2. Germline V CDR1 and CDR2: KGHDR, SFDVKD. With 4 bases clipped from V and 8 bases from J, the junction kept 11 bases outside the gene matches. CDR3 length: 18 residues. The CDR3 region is CATSEKPGTSGRWYEQFF. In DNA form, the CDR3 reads TGTGCCACCAGTGAGAAGCCCGGGACTAGCGGGAGGTGGTATGAGCAGTTCTTC.

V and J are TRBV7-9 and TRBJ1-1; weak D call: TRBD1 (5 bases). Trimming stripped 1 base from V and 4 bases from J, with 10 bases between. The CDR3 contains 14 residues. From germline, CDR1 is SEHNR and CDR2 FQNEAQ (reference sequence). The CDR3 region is CASSLGGWGTEAFF. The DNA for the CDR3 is TGTGCCAGCAGCTTAGGGGGCTGGGGCACTGAAGCTTTCTTT. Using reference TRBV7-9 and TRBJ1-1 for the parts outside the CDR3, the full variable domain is DTGVSQNPRHKITKRGQNVTFRCDPISEHNRLYWYRQTLGQGPEFLTYFQNEAQLEKSRLLSDRFSAERPKGSFSTLEIQRTEQGDSAMYLCASSLGGWGTEAFFGQGTRLTVV.

The CDR3 reads CASTMRLAGASNTGELFF. CDR3 nucleotides: TGTGCCAGCACAATGAGACTAGCGGGAGCCTCGAACACCGGGGAGCTGTTTTTT. The chain has TRBV7-9 and TRBJ2-2; 12 bases line up with TRBD2. The CDR3 covers 18 residues. CDR1 SEHNR and CDR2 FQNEAQ come from the germline V gene (reference sequence). J gave up 0 bases and V 7 bases, and 9 bases lay outside the gene matches.

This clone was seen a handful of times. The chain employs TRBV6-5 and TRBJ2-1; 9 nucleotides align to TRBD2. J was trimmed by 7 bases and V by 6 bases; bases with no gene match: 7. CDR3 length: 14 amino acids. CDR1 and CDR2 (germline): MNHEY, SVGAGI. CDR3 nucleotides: TGTGCCAGCAGCTATGGGACTAGCAGTAATGAGCAGTTCTTC. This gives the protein CASSYGTSSNEQFF.

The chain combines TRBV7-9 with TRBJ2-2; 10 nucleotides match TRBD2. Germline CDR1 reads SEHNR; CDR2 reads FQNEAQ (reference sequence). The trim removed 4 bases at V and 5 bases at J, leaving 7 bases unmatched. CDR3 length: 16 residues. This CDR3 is CASSSGLAALTGELFF. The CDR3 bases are TGTGCCAGCAGCTCCGGACTAGCGGCCCTTACCGGGGAGCTGTTTTTT.

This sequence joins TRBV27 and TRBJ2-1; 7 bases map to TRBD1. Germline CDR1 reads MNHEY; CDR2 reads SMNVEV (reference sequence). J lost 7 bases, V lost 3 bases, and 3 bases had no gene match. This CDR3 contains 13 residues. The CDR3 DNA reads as TGTGCCAGCAGTTTGACAGGGCCTAATGAGCAGTTCTTC. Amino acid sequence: CASSLTGPNEQFF.

This chain's CDR3 is CASGERGSYEQYF. The CDR3 bases are TGTGCCAGCGGGGAAAGGGGCTCCTACGAGCAGTACTTC. The gene calls are TRBV6-5 and TRBJ2-7; maybe TRBD1 (5 bases). V was trimmed by 8 bases and J by 0 bases, leaving 11 bases between them. Germline V lookup: CDR1 MNHEY, CDR2 SVGAGI. The CDR3 extends over 13 amino acids.

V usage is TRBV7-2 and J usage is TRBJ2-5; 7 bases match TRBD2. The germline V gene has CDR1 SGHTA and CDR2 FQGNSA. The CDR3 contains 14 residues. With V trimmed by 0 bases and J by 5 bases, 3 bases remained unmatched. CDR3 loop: CASSLAAGRETQYF. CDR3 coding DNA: TGTGCCAGCAGCTTAGCAGCGGGGAGGGAGACCCAGTACTTC.

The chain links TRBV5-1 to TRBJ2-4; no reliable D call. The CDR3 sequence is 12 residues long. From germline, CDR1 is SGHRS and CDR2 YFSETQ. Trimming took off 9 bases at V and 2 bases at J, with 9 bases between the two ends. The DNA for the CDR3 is TGCGCCATCCCCCCATCCAAAAACATTCAGTACTTC. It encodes CAIPPSKNIQYF.

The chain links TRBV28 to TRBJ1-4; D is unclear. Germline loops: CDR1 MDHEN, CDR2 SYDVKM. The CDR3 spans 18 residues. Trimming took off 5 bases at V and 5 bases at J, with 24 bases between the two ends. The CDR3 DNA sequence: TGTGCCAGCAGTCCCATACCCCGTCTGAGAGGGTTGAATGAAAAACTGTTTTTT. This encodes CASSPIPRLRGLNEKLFF.

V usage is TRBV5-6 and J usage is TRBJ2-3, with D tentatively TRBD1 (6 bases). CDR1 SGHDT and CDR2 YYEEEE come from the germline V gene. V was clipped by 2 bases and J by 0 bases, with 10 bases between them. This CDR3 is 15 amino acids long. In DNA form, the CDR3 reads TGTGCCAGCAGCTTCGGACAGCTCAGCACAGATACGCAGTATTTT. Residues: CASSFGQLSTDTQYF. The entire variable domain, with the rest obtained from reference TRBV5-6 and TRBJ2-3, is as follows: DAGVTQSPTHLIKTRGQQVTLRCSPKSGHDTVSWYQQALGQGPQFIFQYYEEEERQRGNFPDRFSGHQFPNYSSELNVNALLLGDSALYLCASSFGQLSTDTQYFGPGTRLTVL.

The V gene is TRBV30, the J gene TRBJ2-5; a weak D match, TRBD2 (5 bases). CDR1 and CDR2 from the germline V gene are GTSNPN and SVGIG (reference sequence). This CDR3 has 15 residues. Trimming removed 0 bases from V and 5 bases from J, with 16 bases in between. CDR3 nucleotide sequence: TGTGCCTGGAGTGTAGTCCCCGGGGAGAGGGAGACCCAGTACTTC. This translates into CAWSVVPGERETQYF.

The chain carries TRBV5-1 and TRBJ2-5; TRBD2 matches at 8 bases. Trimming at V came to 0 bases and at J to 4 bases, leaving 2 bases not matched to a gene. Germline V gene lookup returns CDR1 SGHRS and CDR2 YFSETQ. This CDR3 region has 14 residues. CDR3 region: CASSLAGGRETQYF. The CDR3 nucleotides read TGCGCCAGCAGCTTGGCGGGGGGGCGAGAGACCCAGTACTTC.

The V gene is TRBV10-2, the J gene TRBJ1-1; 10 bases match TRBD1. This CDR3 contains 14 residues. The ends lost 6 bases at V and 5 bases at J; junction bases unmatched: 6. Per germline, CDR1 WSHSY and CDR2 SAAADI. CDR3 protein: CASSQGQGRTEAFF. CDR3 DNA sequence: TGCGCCAGCAGCCAGGGACAGGGGAGGACTGAAGCTTTCTTT.

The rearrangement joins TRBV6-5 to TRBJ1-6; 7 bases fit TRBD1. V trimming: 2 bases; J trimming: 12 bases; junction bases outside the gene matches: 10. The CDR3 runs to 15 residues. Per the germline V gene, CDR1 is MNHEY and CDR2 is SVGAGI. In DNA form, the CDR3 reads TGTGCCAGCAGTTACACGGACAGGCCCATAGGACCCCTCCACTTT. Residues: CASSYTDRPIGPLHF.

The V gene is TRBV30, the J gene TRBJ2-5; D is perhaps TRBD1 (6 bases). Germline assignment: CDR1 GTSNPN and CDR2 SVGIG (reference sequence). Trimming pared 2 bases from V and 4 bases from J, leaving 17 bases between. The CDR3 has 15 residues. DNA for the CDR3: TGTGCCTGGAGTATGGGGAACAGGGCGGGAGAGACCCAGTACTTC. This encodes CAWSMGNRAGETQYF.

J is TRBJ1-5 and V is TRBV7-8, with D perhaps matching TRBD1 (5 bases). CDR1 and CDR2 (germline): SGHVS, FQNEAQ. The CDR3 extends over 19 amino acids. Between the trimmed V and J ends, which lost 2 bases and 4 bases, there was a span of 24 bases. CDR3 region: CASSLYPRDSSAINQPQHF. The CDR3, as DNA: TGTGCCAGCAGCTTATATCCCCGCGACAGCAGCGCAATAAATCAGCCCCAGCATTTT.

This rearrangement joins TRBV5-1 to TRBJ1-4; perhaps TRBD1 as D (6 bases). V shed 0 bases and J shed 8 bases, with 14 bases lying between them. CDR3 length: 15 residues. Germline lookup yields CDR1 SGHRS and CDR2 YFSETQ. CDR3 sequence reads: CASSLVGARGEKLFF. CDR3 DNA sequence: TGCGCCAGCAGCTTGGTTGGGGCCAGGGGAGAAAAACTGTTTTTT.

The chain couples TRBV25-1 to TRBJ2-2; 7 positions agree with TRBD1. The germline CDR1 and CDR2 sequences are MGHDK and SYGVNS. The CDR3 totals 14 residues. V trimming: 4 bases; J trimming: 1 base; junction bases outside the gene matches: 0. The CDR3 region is CASSGQGNTGELFF. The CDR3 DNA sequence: TGTGCCAGCAGTGGACAGGGGAACACCGGGGAGCTGTTTTTT.

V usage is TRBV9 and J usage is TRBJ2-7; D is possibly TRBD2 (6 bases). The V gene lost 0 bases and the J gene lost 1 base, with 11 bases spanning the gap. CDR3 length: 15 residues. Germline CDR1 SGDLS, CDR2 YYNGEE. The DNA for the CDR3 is TGTGCCAGCAGCGTAGGGTGGGAGGCATCCTACGAGCAGTACTTC. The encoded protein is CASSVGWEASYEQYF.

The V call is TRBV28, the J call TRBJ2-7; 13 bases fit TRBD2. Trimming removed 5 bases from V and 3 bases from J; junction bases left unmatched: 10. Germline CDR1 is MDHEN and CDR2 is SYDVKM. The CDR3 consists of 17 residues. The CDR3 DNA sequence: TGTGCCAGCAGTGGACTAGCGGGAGAGATCCGGGACTACGAGCAGTACTTC. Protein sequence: CASSGLAGEIRDYEQYF.

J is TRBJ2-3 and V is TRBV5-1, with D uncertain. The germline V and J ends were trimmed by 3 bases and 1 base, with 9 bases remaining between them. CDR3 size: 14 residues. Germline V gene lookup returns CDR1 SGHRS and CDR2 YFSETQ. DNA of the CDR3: TGCGCCAGCAGCTCCCGTCAGGGCACAGATACGCAGTATTTT. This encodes CASSSRQGTDTQYF.

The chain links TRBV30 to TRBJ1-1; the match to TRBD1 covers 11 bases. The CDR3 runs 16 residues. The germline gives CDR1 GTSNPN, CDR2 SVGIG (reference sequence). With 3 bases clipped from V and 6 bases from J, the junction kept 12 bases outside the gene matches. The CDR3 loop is CAWSHPGQGEGSEAFF. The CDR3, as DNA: TGTGCCTGGAGCCATCCGGGACAGGGGGAGGGGTCTGAAGCTTTCTTT.

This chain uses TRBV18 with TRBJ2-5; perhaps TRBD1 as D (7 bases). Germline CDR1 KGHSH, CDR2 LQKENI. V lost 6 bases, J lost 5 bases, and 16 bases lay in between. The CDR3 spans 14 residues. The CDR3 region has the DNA TGTGCCAGCTCCCTTACAGGGGACTTGGAGACCCAGTACTTC. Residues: CASSLTGDLETQYF. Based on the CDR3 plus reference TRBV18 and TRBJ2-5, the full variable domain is NAGVMQNPRHLVRRRGQEARLRCSPMKGHSHVYWYRQLPEEGLKFMVYLQKENIIDESGMPKERFSAEFPKEGPSILRIQQVVRGDSAAYFCASSLTGDLETQYFGPGTRLLVL.

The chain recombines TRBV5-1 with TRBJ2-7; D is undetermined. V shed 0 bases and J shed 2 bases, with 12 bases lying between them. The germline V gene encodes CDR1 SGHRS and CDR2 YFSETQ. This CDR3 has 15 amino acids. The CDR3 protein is CASSLAQSLAYEQYF. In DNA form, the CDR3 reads TGCGCCAGCAGCTTGGCGCAGTCTCTAGCCTACGAGCAGTACTTC.

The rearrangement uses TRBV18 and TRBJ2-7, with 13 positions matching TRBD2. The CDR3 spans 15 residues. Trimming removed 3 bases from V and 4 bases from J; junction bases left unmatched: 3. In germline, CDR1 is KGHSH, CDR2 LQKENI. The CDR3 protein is CASSPGTSGNYEQYF. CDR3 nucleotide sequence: TGTGCCAGCTCACCCGGGACTAGCGGGAATTACGAGCAGTACTTC.

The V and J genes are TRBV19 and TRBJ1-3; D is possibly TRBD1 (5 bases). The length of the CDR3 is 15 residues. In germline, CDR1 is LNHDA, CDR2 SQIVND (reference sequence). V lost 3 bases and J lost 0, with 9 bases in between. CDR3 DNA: TGTGCCAGTAGTATTGGGGCTAGCTCTGGAAACACCATATATTTT. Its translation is CASSIGASSGNTIYF.

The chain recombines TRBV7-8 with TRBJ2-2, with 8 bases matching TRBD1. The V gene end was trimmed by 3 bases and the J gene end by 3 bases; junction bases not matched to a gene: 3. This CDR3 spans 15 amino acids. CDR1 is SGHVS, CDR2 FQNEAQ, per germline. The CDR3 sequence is CASSFQGADTGELFF. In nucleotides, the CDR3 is TGTGCCAGCAGCTTTCAGGGGGCGGACACCGGGGAGCTGTTTTTT.

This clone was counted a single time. This chain's CDR3 is CASSPLERDGYTF. CDR3 sequence (DNA): TGTGCCAGCTCACCACTGGAGCGGGATGGCTACACCTTC. The chain is built from TRBV18 and TRBJ1-2; D is unresolved. V dropped 1 base and J dropped 6 bases, with 9 bases sitting between them. CDR1 and CDR2 from the germline V gene are KGHSH and LQKENI. The CDR3 has 13 residues.

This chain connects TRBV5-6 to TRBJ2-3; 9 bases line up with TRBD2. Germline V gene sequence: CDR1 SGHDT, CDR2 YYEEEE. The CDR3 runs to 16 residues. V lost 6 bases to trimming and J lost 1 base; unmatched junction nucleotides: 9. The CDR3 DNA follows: TGTGCCAGCATCCGGGCCCTAGCGGGGCGCACAGATACGCAGTATTTT. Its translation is CASIRALAGRTDTQYF. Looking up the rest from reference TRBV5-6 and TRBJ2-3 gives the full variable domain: DAGVTQSPTHLIKTRGQQVTLRCSPKSGHDTVSWYQQALGQGPQFIFQYYEEEERQRGNFPDRFSGHQFPNYSSELNVNALLLGDSALYLCASIRALAGRTDTQYFGPGTRLTVL.

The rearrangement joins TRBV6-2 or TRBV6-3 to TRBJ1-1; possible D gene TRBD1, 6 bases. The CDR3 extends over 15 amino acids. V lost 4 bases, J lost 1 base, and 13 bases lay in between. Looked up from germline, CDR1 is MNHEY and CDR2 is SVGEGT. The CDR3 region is CASSSPTTGNTEAFF. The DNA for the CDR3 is TGTGCCAGCAGTTCCCCGACGACAGGGAACACTGAAGCTTTCTTT.